This TCR beta chain was recorded in a study of CD8 T cells in Susac syndrome (dated by TCRdb to between 2019 and 2020). In terms of the full investigation: Whether CD8+ T cell activation and differentiation in Susac syndrome was antigen driven was tested using repertoire sequencing. CD8+ T cell repertoire clonality was compared between around eleven healthy donors, some 14 Susac syndrome patients and around 15 multiple sclerosis patients.

The V and J ends are trimmed by 5 bases and 2 bases, leaving 9 bases between them. Spanning cysteine to phenylalanine, the CDR3 consists of 13 amino acids. Only CDR3 DNA remains: 39 bases, in frame from the first base. The germline V gene (reference sequence) gives CDR1 as MNHEY and CDR2 as SMNVEV. RNA was extracted using the RNeasy kit, and about 0.45 to 1 ug of the RNA was reverse transcribed with random hexamers. TCR beta CDR3 regions were amplified with the immunoSEQ multiplex PCR assay covering 54 Vbeta and 13 Jbeta segments. To correct PCR amplification bias, a synthetic template baseline was used for both primer optimization and computational correction. The original methods were these. Reads were assigned to V, D and J genes according to IMGT and analyzed in immunoSEQ Analyzer, with only productive sequences retained. Clonality was calculated as one minus the Shannon entropy normalized by log2 of the number of productive unique sequences. For each patient and control, public and private clones were evaluated within the 100 most prevalent clones. Clones were defined as Susac-specific when absent from the healthy and MS cohorts, from about 1,100 published viral clones and from other ImmuneACCESS disease sequences. TCRdb reworked the public reads: Q25 trimming with fastp, MiXCR clone assembly, productive beta chains retained. Entries are consolidated by CDR3 protein sequence, retaining the most common genes and DNA. The V and J calls come from TCRdb's annotation, not from the publication. The sample yields about 66,000 distinct CDR3 sequences; roughly 94% were counted once. The ten largest account for 0.45% to 0.65% of the sample.

The research as a whole found: The study acknowledged that relatively few individuals were included in the TCR sequencing and HLA analysis.

With respect to this clonotype: It has no known antigen specificity. Base qualities are not at hand, and no much larger clone is one base apart.

High-throughput TCR beta sequencing profiled peripheral blood CD8+ and CD4+ T cells from healthy donors, Susac syndrome patients and multiple sclerosis patients. The multiple sclerosis controls were treatment-naive patients whose relapsing-remitting disease, either stable or active, fulfilled the revised McDonald criteria. Bulk CD8+ and CD4+ T cells were purified magnetically by negative isolation, whereas CD8+ TEMRA cells were enriched by FACS. Blood was collected in EDTA tubes and processed within 24 hours, with PBMCs isolated through density gradient centrifugation. PBMCs intended for TCR sequencing were frozen in liquid nitrogen and were later thawed in a 37 degrees C water bath. Purity of sorted or isolated CD4+, CD8+ and CD8+ TEMRA cells was at least 90%.

Recombination linked TRBV27 to TRBJ1-2, with the identity of the D gene unclear. This receptor was obtained from a human donor with multiple sclerosis. The material sequenced was CD8+ T cells from PBMCs. The base sequence is TGTGCCAGCAGTAACCAGATAAACTATGGCTACACCTTC. Translated, it gives CASSNQINYGYTF.